The following is a T cell receptor beta chain sequence with its context. A few counts support this clone. It has no known antigen specificity. Base qualities are not recorded, but no much larger clone differs from it by a single base. From the cysteine through the phenylalanine, the CDR3 covers 12 amino acids. The kept DNA is CDR3 alone, 36 bases in frame from the first base. CDR1 is given as GTSNPN and CDR2 as SVGIG, both from the germline V gene (reference sequence). V loses 4 bases of germline sequence and J loses 6 bases, and the interval between the two ends is 12 bases. These data originate in a study of OX40 agonist ivuxolimab in advanced cancers. General notes on the study: The costimulatory receptor OX40 (CD134) was targeted by ivuxolimab, a fully human IgG2 agonistic monoclonal antibody. Among the roughly 50 dose-escalation patients, around 19 had hepatocellular carcinoma, approximately 15 melanoma, 9 renal cell carcinoma and 9 head and neck cancer. The purpose of peripheral TCRbeta sequencing was to test whether ivuxolimab changed TCR sequence diversity and led to clonal T-cell expansion. A male proportion of around 80% and a mean age of approximately 58 years, ranging from about 23 to 90, were recorded for the dose-escalation cohort. The paper reports the monotherapy dose-escalation portion (N ≈ 50 patients) of the phase I ivuxolimab trial. Patients were allowed to have had prior anti-PD-1, anti-PD-L1 or anti-CTLA-4 therapy, and about 40% of the dose-escalation patients had been treated with checkpoint inhibitors. Intravenous ivuxolimab was administered to patients every 2 weeks at six dose levels: 0.01, 0.1, 0.3, 1.5, 3 and 10 mg/kg. Three dose-escalation patients achieved partial responses, one with hepatocellular carcinoma and two with cutaneous melanoma. Points the paper makes about the study in general: In the 0.1-3.0 mg/kg groups, partial responders were among the patients with the lowest normalized peripheral clonal expansion, particularly in CD8+ T cells. The antigen specificity of the peripheral T cells that underwent clonal expansion was not determined. After ivuxolimab, more expanded clones were found on average in CD8+ T cells than in CD4+ T cells. At doses of 0.1 to 3.0 mg/kg, clonal expansion of both CD4+ and CD8+ blood T cells was observed from baseline to week 6. Low levels of normalized T-cell clonal expansion were also seen in some patients who did not respond.

Patients with a history of autoimmune disease or receiving systemic immunosuppression were excluded from the trial. Peripheral blood for TCR sequencing was collected from all dose cohorts at baseline, on cycle 4 day 1, and on cycle 7 day 1. Samples were obtained from an open-label, multicenter, first-in-human phase I dose-escalation trial of ivuxolimab. Adults with locally advanced or metastatic head and neck squamous cell, hepatocellular, melanoma or renal cell carcinoma were enrolled in the trial. Before TCR sequencing, CD4+ T cells and CD8+ T cells from peripheral blood were sorted into separate populations. Genomic DNA was isolated from the sorted cells so that the TCRbeta CDR3 region could be sequenced. The immunoSEQ Assay was used for sequencing of TCRbeta CDR3 regions. In its TCRdb copy, this immuneACCESS table keeps in-frame sequences only and misses some clones. Where compared with another copy, unresolved V genes explain less than half of these, and the others have no known cause. In all, the sample holds about 30,000 clones, and roughly 92% of those were seen once. The ten largest account for over 8.5% of the sample.

The clonotype was recovered from an adult with an advanced solid tumor such as melanoma, head and neck, liver or kidney cancer. Sequenced material: CD4+ or CD8+ T cells sorted from blood, taken in a trial of the OX40 agonist ivuxolimab. The V gene is TRBV30 and the J gene is TRBJ1-1, with an unclear D gene assignment. The CDR3 sequence is CAWMAESAEAFF. The DNA is TGTGCCTGGATGGCGGAGAGCGCTGAAGCTTTCTTT.